What follows describes a single T cell receptor (beta chain). Antigen: not known. Described time point: week 5, during vaccination. It was 300 ug of mutant IDH1 20-mer peptide that made up each vaccine dose, given with topical imiquimod. CDR1 and CDR2 (germline): SGHTA, FQGTGA. This CDR3 region has 13 residues. The germline V and J ends were trimmed by 1 base and 5 bases, with 8 bases remaining between them. Generated by immunoSEQ multiplex PCR, the TCRdb table keeps only in-frame clones and is missing some. Among 45,000 to 60,000 clones listed, more than 70% were seen once. The data are from a study of a mutant IDH1 vaccine in newly diagnosed glioma. Whole-study findings and limits: It was around 93% of patients that developed vaccine-induced immune responses.

This receptor was obtained from a man aged 50-59 years with glioma. Sample: PBMCs, taken from a glioma patient whose treatment included an IDH1 peptide vaccine. V and J are TRBV7-3 and TRBJ1-1, with D unresolved. CDR3 loop: CASSLNGGTEAFF. CDR3 bases: TGTGCCAGCAGCTTAAATGGAGGAACTGAAGCTTTCTTT.